In its sample, the clone carrying this T cell receptor (beta chain) was seen many times. The antigen is not known. These data belong to a study of read filtering for tumor transcriptome and immune sequencing. Study as a whole: Among patients, some 17 were male and more than 12 female, aged roughly 45 to 85 (mean around 68). Study-wide results and caveats: Roughly four fifths of IR-seq clonotypes had one read, totaling about 3.5% of reads; RNA-seq: 74.6% and 44.6%. IR-seq and RNA-seq agreed better without single-read clonotypes. This fraction held mixed bone marrow immune cells after CD138-negative sorting.

V shed 1 base and J shed 3 bases, with 8 bases lying between them. Germline values: CDR1 SGHTA, CDR2 FQGNSA. The CDR3 is made up of 14 amino acids. The library was built from roughly 400 ng RNA with molecular barcoded adaptors for alpha/delta and beta/gamma chains. TCRdb ran MiXCR on the reads and lists one entry per CDR3 protein. The table has 35,000 to 50,000 distinct CDR3 sequences, over 9.5% seen once. The V call is TRBV7-2, the J call TRBJ2-3, with unresolved D. The material sequenced was a population of CD138-negative cells sorted from bone marrow. The TCR was taken from a donor over 35 with multiple myeloma. The CDR3 spells CASSLGASTDTQYF. As DNA, the CDR3 is TGTGCCAGCAGCTTAGGGGCGTCTACAGATACGCAGTATTTT.